This TCR beta chain was sequenced for a study of response to subunit inactivated influenza vaccine. In its sample, this clonotype was seen many times. The CDR3 is 15 residues long. V was trimmed by 6 bases and J by 2 bases, leaving 13 bases between them. TCRdb ran MiXCR on the RT-PCR reads and lists one entry per CDR3 protein. The data contain about 620,000 distinct CDR3 sequences, 10% to 15% of them singletons. The gene calls are TRBV12-3 or TRBV12-4 and TRBJ2-2; D possibly matches TRBD1 or TRBD2 (6 bases each). The sequenced sample was PBMCs from blood, obtained on the day of vaccination. This receptor was taken from a man aged 50 to 60 who received an inactivated influenza vaccine. The CDR3, as DNA: TGTGCCAGCAGAGGGGGGACGCCTAACACCGGGGAGCTGTTTTTT. Translation gives CASRGGTPNTGELFF.